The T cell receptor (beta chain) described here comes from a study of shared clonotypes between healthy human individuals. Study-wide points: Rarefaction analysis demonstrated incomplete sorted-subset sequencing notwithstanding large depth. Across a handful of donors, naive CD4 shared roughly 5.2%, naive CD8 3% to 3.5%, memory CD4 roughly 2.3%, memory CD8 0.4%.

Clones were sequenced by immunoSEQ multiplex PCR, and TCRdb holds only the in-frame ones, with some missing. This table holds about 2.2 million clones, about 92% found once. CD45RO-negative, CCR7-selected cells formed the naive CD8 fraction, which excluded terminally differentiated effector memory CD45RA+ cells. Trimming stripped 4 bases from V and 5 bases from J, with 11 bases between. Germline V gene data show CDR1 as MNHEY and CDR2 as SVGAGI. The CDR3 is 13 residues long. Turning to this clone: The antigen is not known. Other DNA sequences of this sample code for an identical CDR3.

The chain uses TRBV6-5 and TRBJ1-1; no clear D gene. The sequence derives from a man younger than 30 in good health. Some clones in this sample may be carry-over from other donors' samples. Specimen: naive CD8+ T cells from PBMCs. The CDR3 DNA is TGTGCCAGCAGTTCGCTGGGAGTAACTGAAGCTTTCTTT. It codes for CASSSLGVTEAFF.